This is a list of T cell receptor beta chains from one sample in a study of memory CD4+ T cells and cytomegalovirus serostatus. Sequencing used immunoSEQ multiplex PCR; TCRdb keeps in-frame clones, though not all of them. This table holds tens of thousands of clones, 70% to 80% found once. The sequencing sample was made of memory CD4+ T cells from blood. These receptors all come from an adult in good health and CMV-seronegative. The conserved cysteine and the conserved F or W are not part of the CDR3 here. Each record gives: CDR3 protein, clone size, J gene, CDR3 length, V gene. Only part of the rows carry a size: once, few, many, or a class if the clone is expanded.

CDR3aa: ASSQDLHNEQF
abundance: few
j_gene: TRBJ2-1
len: 11
v_gene: TRBV14

CDR3aa: ASSLGYGQNYGYT
abundance: -
j_gene: TRBJ1-2
len: 13
v_gene: TRBV7-3

CDR3aa: AISGGLAGSSYNEQF
abundance: once
j_gene: TRBJ2-1
len: 15
v_gene: TRBV10-3

CDR3aa: ASSPWGLAADTQY
abundance: -
j_gene: TRBJ2-3
len: 13
v_gene: TRBV9

CDR3aa: ASSLDWAGNTIY
abundance: -
j_gene: TRBJ1-3
len: 12
v_gene: TRBV5-1

CDR3aa: ASRDPSYNEQF
abundance: -
j_gene: TRBJ2-1
len: 11
v_gene: TRBV28

CDR3aa: ASNVGTGYRTEAF
abundance: few
j_gene: TRBJ1-1
len: 13
v_gene: TRBV2

CDR3aa: ASSLISGYRDEQY
abundance: -
j_gene: TRBJ2-7
len: 13
v_gene: TRBV28

CDR3aa: ATSRDPRSNTEAF
abundance: -
j_gene: TRBJ1-1
len: 13
v_gene: TRBV15

CDR3aa: ASTETAATNEKLF
abundance: -
j_gene: TRBJ1-4
len: 13
v_gene: TRBV28

CDR3aa: ASSRWDTFYGYT
abundance: -
j_gene: TRBJ1-2
len: 12
v_gene: TRBV11-2

CDR3aa: ASSLSRTRNSPLH
abundance: -
j_gene: TRBJ1-6
len: 13
v_gene: TRBV19

CDR3aa: ASSSTGGYLTEAF
abundance: -
j_gene: TRBJ1-1
len: 13
v_gene: TRBV5-1

CDR3aa: ASSSGLTDTQY
abundance: few
j_gene: TRBJ2-3
len: 11
v_gene: TRBV11-3